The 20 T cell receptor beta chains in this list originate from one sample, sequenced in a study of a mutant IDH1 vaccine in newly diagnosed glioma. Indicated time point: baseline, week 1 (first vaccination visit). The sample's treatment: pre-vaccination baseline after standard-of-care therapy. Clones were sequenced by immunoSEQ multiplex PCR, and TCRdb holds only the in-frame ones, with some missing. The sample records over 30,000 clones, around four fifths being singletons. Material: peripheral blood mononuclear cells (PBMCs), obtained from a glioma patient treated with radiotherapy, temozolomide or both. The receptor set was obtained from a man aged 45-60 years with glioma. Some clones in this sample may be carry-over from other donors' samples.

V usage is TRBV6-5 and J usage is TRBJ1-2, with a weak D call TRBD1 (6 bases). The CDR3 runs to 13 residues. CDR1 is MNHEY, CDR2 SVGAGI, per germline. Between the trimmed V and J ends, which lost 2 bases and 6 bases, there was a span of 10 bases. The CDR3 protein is CASSYQGTDGYTF. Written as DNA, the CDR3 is TGTGCCAGCAGTTACCAGGGGACGGATGGCTACACCTTC.

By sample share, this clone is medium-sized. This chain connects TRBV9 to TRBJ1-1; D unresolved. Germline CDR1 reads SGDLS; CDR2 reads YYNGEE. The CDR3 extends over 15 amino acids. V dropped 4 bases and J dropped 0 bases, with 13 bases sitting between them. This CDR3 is CASSLSDLVNTEAFF. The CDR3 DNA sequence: TGTGCCAGCAGCCTTTCTGATTTGGTGAACACTGAAGCTTTCTTT.

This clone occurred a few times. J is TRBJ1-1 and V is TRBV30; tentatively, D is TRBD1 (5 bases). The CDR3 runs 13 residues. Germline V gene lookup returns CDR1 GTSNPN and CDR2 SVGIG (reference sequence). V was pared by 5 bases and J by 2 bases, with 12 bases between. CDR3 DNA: TGTGCCTGGGTGACAGAAGCCAACACTGAAGCTTTCTTT. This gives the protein CAWVTEANTEAFF.

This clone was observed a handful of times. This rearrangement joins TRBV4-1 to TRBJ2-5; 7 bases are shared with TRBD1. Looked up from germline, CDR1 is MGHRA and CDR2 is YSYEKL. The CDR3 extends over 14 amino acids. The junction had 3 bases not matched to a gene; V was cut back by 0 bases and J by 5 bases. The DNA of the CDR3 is TGCGCCAGCAGCCAAGAAGGGGGCGTTGAGACCCAGTACTTC. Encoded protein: CASSQEGGVETQYF.

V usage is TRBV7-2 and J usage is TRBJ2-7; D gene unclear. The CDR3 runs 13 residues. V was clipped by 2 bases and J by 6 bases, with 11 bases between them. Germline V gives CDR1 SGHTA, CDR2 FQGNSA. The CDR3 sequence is CASSLPRLGEQYF. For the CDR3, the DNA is TGTGCCAGCAGCTTACCCCGTCTGGGCGAGCAGTACTTC.

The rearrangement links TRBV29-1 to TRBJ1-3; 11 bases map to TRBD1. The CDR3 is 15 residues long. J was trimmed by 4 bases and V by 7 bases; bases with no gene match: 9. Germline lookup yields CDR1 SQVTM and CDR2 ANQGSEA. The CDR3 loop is CSAAPDRGLGNTIYF. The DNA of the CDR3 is TGCAGCGCTGCACCGGACAGGGGGCTAGGAAACACCATATATTTT.

The chain's CDR3 is CASSQPGYRGYTF. The DNA of the CDR3 is TGTGCCAGCAGCCAGCCAGGTTATAGAGGCTACACCTTC. V gene TRBV14 combines with J gene TRBJ1-2; no definite D call. In germline, CDR1 is SGHDN, CDR2 FVKESK. The CDR3 extends over 13 amino acids. V lost 3 bases and J lost 8, with 13 bases in between.

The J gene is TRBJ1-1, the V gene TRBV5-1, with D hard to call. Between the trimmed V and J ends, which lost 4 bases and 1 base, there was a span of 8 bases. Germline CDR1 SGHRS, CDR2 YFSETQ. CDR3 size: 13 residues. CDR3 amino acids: CASSPSGNTEAFF. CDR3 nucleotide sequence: TGCGCCAGCAGCCCCTCAGGGAACACTGAAGCTTTCTTT.

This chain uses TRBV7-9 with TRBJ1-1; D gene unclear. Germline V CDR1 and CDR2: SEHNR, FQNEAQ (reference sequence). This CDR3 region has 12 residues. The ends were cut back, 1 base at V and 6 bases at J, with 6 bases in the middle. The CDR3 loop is CASSLGRPEAFF. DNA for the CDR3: TGTGCCAGCAGCTTAGGGAGGCCTGAAGCTTTCTTT.

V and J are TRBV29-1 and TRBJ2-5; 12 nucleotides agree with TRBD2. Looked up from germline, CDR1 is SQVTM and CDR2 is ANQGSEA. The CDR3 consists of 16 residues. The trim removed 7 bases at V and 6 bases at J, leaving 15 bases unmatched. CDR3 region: CSGTGGTSGGTKTQYF. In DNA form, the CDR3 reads TGCAGCGGCACAGGGGGCACTAGCGGGGGGACGAAGACCCAGTACTTC.

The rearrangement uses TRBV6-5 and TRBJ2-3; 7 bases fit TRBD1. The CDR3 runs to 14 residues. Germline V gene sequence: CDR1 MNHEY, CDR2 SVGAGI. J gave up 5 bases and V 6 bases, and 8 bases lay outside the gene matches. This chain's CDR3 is CASSETGVRDTQYF. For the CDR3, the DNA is TGTGCCAGCAGCGAAACAGGGGTGAGAGATACGCAGTATTTT.

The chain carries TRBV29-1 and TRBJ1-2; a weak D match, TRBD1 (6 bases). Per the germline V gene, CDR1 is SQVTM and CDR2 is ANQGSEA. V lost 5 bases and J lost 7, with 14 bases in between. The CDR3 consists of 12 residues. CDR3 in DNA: TGCAGCGTTAACAGGGATGGTGGTGGCTACACCTTC. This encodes CSVNRDGGGYTF.

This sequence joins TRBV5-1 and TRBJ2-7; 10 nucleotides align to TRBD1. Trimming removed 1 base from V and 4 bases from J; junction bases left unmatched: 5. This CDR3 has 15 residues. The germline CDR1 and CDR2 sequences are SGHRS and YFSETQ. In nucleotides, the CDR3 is TGCGCCAGCAGCTTGTTCGGACAGGGGGGATACGAGCAGTACTTC. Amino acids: CASSLFGQGGYEQYF.

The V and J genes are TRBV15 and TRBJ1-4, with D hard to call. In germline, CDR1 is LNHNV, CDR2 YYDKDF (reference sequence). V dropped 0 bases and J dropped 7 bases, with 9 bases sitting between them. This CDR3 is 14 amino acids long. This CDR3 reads CATSRDWPVEKLFF. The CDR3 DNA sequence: TGTGCCACCAGCAGAGATTGGCCGGTTGAAAAACTGTTTTTT.

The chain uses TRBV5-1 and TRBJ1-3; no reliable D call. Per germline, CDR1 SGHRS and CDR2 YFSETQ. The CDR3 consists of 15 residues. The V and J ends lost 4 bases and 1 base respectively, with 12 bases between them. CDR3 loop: CASSPGQASGNTIYF. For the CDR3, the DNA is TGCGCCAGCAGCCCGGGCCAGGCATCTGGAAACACCATATATTTT. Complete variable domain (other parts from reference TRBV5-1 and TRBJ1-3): KAGVTQTPRYLIKTRGQQVTLSCSPISGHRSVSWYQQTPGQGLQFLFEYFSETQRNKGNFPGRFSGRQFSNSRSEMNVSTLELGDSALYLCASSPGQASGNTIYFGEGSWLTVV.

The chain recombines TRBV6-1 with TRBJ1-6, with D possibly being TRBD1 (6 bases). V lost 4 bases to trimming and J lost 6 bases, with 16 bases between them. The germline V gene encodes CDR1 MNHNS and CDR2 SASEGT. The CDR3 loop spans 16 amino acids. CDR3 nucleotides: TGTGCCAGCAGTGCTCGGCGGGGGGCCCCTAATTCACCCCTCCACTTT. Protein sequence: CASSARRGAPNSPLHF.

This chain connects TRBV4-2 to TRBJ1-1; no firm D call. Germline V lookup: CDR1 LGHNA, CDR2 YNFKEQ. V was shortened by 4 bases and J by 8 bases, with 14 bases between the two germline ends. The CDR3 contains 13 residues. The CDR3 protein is CASSLERVPEAFF. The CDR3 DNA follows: TGTGCCAGCAGCCTTGAAAGGGTTCCCGAAGCTTTCTTT.

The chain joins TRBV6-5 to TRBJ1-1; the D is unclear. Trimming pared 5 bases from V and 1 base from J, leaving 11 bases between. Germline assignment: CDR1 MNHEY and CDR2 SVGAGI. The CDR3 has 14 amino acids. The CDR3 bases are TGTGCCAGCAGTCAAAATACAGCGAACACTGAAGCTTTCTTT. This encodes CASSQNTANTEAFF.

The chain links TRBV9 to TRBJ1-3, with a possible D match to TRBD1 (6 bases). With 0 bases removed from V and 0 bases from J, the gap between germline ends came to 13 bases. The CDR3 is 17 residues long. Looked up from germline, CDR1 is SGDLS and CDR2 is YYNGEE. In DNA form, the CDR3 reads TGTGCCAGCAGCGTAGGGGACACAGGACCCTCTGGAAACACCATATATTTT. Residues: CASSVGDTGPSGNTIYF.

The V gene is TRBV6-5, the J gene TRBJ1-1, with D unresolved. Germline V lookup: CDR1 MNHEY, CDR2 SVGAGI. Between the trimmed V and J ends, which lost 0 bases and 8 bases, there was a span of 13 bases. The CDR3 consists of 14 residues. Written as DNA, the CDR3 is TGTGCCAGCAGTTACTCGAGGCCCAGTAGAGAAGCTTTCTTT. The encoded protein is CASSYSRPSREAFF.